This record covers a single T cell receptor beta chain. Its antigen is unknown. These data belong to a study of graft-versus-host responses after intestinal transplantation. Study-level results: Recipient bone marrow held GvH clones, some seen earlier in ileum or blood.

Sequencing was performed with immunoSEQ multiplex PCR; in TCRdb, only in-frame clones are kept and a portion is missing. Among about 120,000 clones listed, about nine tenths were seen once. Germline V gene sequence: CDR1 SGHKS, CDR2 YYEKEE (reference sequence). This CDR3 is built from 13 residues. Trimming stripped 1 base from V and 1 base from J, with 5 bases between. Sequencing was performed on unstimulated CD4+ T cells sorted from spleen or lymph node cells, taken before intestinal transplant. The chain recombines TRBV5-5 with TRBJ1-1, with unresolved D. The source is a human donor who received an intestinal transplant. The CDR3, as DNA: TGTGCCAGCAGCTTGATATCGAACACTGAAGCTTTCTTT. The encoded protein is CASSLISNTEAFF.